What follows are 22 T cell receptor beta chains derived from one specimen sequenced in a study of T cells in Graves' hyperthyroidism and ophthalmopathy. RNA transcripts provided the source from which TCR beta CDR3 regions were amplified. When the TCR CDR3 underwent first-round RT-PCR, the HTBI primer set was used. TCRdb ran MiXCR on the multiplex PCR reads and lists one entry per CDR3 protein. The sample has a few hundred thousand distinct CDR3 sequences; roughly 22% are singletons. Sequences were obtained from blood. These receptors were collected from a man in his thirties or forties with Graves' ophthalmopathy.

In this sample, this clonotype turned up many times. The gene calls are TRBV12-3 or TRBV12-4 and TRBJ2-5, with D tentatively TRBD1 (5 bases). Between the trimmed V and J ends, which lost 4 bases and 5 bases, there was a span of 14 bases. CDR3 length: 14 residues. CDR3 bases: TGTGCCAGCAGTTCTGGGGCCCCAGGGGAGACCCAGTACTTC. Translated, it gives CASSSGAPGETQYF.

Here the CDR3 reads CASSGSNTGELFF. The CDR3 DNA reads TGTGCCAGCAGTGGTAGCAACACCGGGGAGCTGTTTTTT. The chain combines TRBV9 with TRBJ2-2; D remains unclear. V was clipped by 5 bases and J by 2 bases, with 7 bases between them. Germline CDR1 reads SGDLS; CDR2 reads YYNGEE. CDR3 length: 13 residues.

The CDR3 nucleotides read TGTGCCAGCAGTTTATGGGGACAGGGGAAAAACGAGCAGTACTTC. It codes for CASSLWGQGKNEQYF. The chain recombines TRBV12-3 or TRBV12-4 with TRBJ2-7, with 10 bases fitting TRBD1. This CDR3 has 15 residues. The junction had 6 bases not matched to a gene; V was cut back by 2 bases and J by 5 bases.

This clonotype was counted once. This sequence may be a read error, since a much larger clone differs from it by one base. The chain joins TRBV11-1 to TRBJ2-5; tentative D call: TRBD2 (7 bases). Per the germline V gene, CDR1 is SGHAT and CDR2 is FQDESV (reference sequence). CDR3 length equals 11 residues. The CDR3 spells CASSWGGQQYF. DNA for the CDR3: TGCGCCAGCAGCTGGGGGGGACAACAGTACTTC.

In this sample, this clonotype turned up many times. J is TRBJ2-7 and V is TRBV28, with D possibly TRBD1 on 6 matching bases. The CDR3 contains 13 residues. V lost 7 bases and J 7 bases, leaving 17 bases between the germline ends. Germline loops: CDR1 MDHEN, CDR2 SYDVKM. CDR3 coding DNA: TGTGCCAGCACCCTGCAGGGGTCTCGGGAGCAGTACTTC. This translates into CASTLQGSREQYF.

The J gene is TRBJ2-3, the V gene TRBV7-9; D remains unclear. The CDR3 length is 13 residues. Between the trimmed V and J ends, which lost 5 bases and 10 bases, there was a span of 16 bases. Germline V lookup: CDR1 SEHNR, CDR2 FQNEAQ (reference sequence). The DNA of the CDR3 is TGTGCCAGCAGCACCTCTACACTCTCCCCGCAGTATTTT. This gives the protein CASSTSTLSPQYF. Using reference TRBV7-9 and TRBJ2-3 for the parts outside the CDR3, the full variable domain is DTGVSQNPRHKITKRGQNVTFRCDPISEHNRLYWYRQTLGQGPEFLTYFQNEAQLEKSRLLSDRFSAERPKGSFSTLEIQRTEQGDSAMYLCASSTSTLSPQYFGPGTRLTVL.

The V and J genes are TRBV28 and TRBJ2-1; D is possibly TRBD1 (6 bases). Germline lookup yields CDR1 MDHEN and CDR2 SYDVKM. V lost 3 bases and J lost 5, with 8 bases in between. The CDR3 length is 13 residues. CDR3 nucleotide sequence: TGTGCCAGCAGTTTGGGGGCCGACAATGAGCAGTTCTTC. Its translation is CASSLGADNEQFF.

The sample holds a few counts of this clonotype. V usage is TRBV12-3 or TRBV12-4 and J usage is TRBJ1-5, with D uncertain. V was shortened by 5 bases and J by 3 bases, with 8 bases between the two germline ends. The CDR3 runs to 13 residues. The CDR3 here is CASSADINQPQHF. In nucleotides, the CDR3 is TGTGCCAGCAGTGCCGACATCAATCAGCCCCAGCATTTT.

This clonotype occurred many times. The chain couples TRBV20-1 to TRBJ1-4; no definite D call. The CDR3 is 16 amino acids. Germline V gene lookup returns CDR1 DFQATT and CDR2 SNEGSKA (reference sequence). Trimming took 1 base from V and 0 from J, leaving 12 bases between them. The CDR3 region has the DNA TGCAGTGCTAGAGCCTATCCGGGGACAACTAATGAAAAACTGTTTTTT. It encodes CSARAYPGTTNEKLFF.

This clonotype was seen more than once but under ten times. The V gene is TRBV27, the J gene TRBJ1-4; 9 bases are shared with TRBD1. Germline trimming cut 5 bases from V and 10 bases from J; bases unmatched to any gene: 14. The CDR3 has 16 residues. Germline V gives CDR1 MNHEY, CDR2 SMNVEV (reference sequence). The CDR3 DNA reads as TGTGCCAGCAGTCAAAAAGGAGCGGGACAGGGTGGAAAACTGTTTTTT. It specifies CASSQKGAGQGGKLFF. The whole variable domain, remainder taken from reference TRBV27 and TRBJ1-4, is EAQVTQNPRYLITVTGKKLTVTCSQNMNHEYMSWYRQDPGLGLRQIYYSMNVEVTDKGDVPEGYKVSRKEKRNFPLILESPSPNQTSLYFCASSQKGAGQGGKLFFGSGTQLSVL.

Only a few counts were recorded for this clonotype. The rearrangement uses TRBV29-1 and TRBJ2-7, with TRBD2 identical over 7 bases. The CDR3 has 12 amino acids. V shed 3 bases and J 5 bases; nucleotides not matched to a gene: 4. The V gene's germline CDR1 is SQVTM and CDR2 ANQGSEA. CDR3 amino acids: CSVEREYNEQYF. CDR3 nucleotides: TGCAGCGTTGAGCGGGAGTATAACGAGCAGTACTTC.

This clonotype was counted a few times. The chain employs TRBV12-3 or TRBV12-4 and TRBJ2-6; no firm D call. The CDR3 sequence is 15 residues long. Trimming left V 7 bases short and J 2 bases short, with 12 bases between. Written as DNA, the CDR3 is TGTGCCAGCACCACTCAGGCAGCTGGGGCCAACGTCCTGACTTTC. Amino acids: CASTTQAAGANVLTF.

This clonotype was counted only a few times. The rearrangement uses TRBV5-1 and TRBJ2-7; 12 bases are a match to TRBD2. The trim removed 5 bases at V and 2 bases at J, leaving 2 bases unmatched. The CDR3 consists of 14 residues. Germline CDR1 is SGHRS and CDR2 is YFSETQ. The DNA for the CDR3 is TGCGCCAGCAGGACTAGCGGGAGAACCTACGAGCAGTACTTC. Amino acids: CASRTSGRTYEQYF.

This sequence joins TRBV5-1 and TRBJ2-3, with 7 bases aligning to TRBD1. CDR3 length: 16 residues. CDR1 is SGHRS, CDR2 YFSETQ, per germline. V lost 0 bases to trimming and J lost 2 bases; unmatched junction nucleotides: 6. The CDR3 loop reads CASSLGTGSLTDTQYF. The CDR3 DNA reads as TGCGCCAGCAGCTTGGGGACAGGTTCCCTCACAGATACGCAGTATTTT.

The chain has TRBV5-1 and TRBJ1-6, with D possibly being TRBD1 (6 bases). This CDR3 has 15 amino acids. V was shortened by 3 bases and J by 15 bases, with 22 bases between the two germline ends. Germline loops: CDR1 SGHRS, CDR2 YFSETQ. The CDR3 DNA sequence: TGCGCCAGCAGCTCGGACAGTCACGGGGATTCGGTCCTCCACTTT. This codes for CASSSDSHGDSVLHF. Variable domain in full (rest from reference TRBV5-1 and TRBJ1-6): KAGVTQTPRYLIKTRGQQVTLSCSPISGHRSVSWYQQTPGQGLQFLFEYFSETQRNKGNFPGRFSGRQFSNSRSEMNVSTLELGDSALYLCASSSDSHGDSVLHFGNGTRLTVT.

The V and J genes are TRBV19 and TRBJ2-1, with D perhaps given as TRBD1 or TRBD2 (5 bases each). Looked up from germline, CDR1 is LNHDA and CDR2 is SQIVND (reference sequence). The CDR3 extends over 15 amino acids. Trimming shortened V by 3 bases and J by 3 bases, and 12 bases separated the two germline ends. CDR3 nucleotide sequence: TGTGCCAGTAGTATGAGGGGCGTCATCTACAATGAGCAGTTCTTC. Its translation: CASSMRGVIYNEQFF.

The CDR3 DNA reads as TGCAGTGCTACTCGGACAGCTAACTATGGCTACACCTTC. Translated: CSATRTANYGYTF. The V call is TRBV20-1, the J call TRBJ1-2; a possible D gene is TRBD1 (6 bases). Trimming removed 4 bases from V and 0 bases from J, with 9 bases in between. Looked up from germline, CDR1 is DFQATT and CDR2 is SNEGSKA (reference sequence). The CDR3 extends over 13 amino acids.

This clonotype has just a few counts. V gene TRBV7-9 combines with J gene TRBJ2-7; D may be TRBD1 (6 bases). The CDR3 is made up of 14 amino acids. The V end lost 6 bases, the J end lost 2 bases, and 14 bases lay between the germline ends. From germline, CDR1 is SEHNR and CDR2 FQNEAQ (reference sequence). CDR3 sequence reads: CASSRSEGAYEQYF. CDR3 sequence (DNA): TGTGCCAGCAGTCGGAGTGAGGGGGCCTACGAGCAGTACTTC. The full variable domain, completed using reference TRBV7-9 and TRBJ2-7, is DTGVSQNPRHKITKRGQNVTFRCDPISEHNRLYWYRQTLGQGPEFLTYFQNEAQLEKSRLLSDRFSAERPKGSFSTLEIQRTEQGDSAMYLCASSRSEGAYEQYFGPGTRLTVT.

The chain links TRBV18 to TRBJ2-1; 15 bases fit TRBD2. Per the germline V gene, CDR1 is KGHSH and CDR2 is LQKENI. Trimming at V came to 4 bases and at J to 0 bases, leaving 7 bases not matched to a gene. The CDR3 extends over 19 amino acids. The CDR3 nucleotides are TGTGCCAGCTCACTAGGACTAGCGGGAGGGAAGAGCTCCTACAATGAGCAGTTCTTC. Encoded protein: CASSLGLAGGKSSYNEQFF.

V and J are TRBV24-1 and TRBJ2-7; D is unresolved. The germline V gene encodes CDR1 KGHDR and CDR2 SFDVKD. Trimming stripped 2 bases from V and 3 bases from J, with 1 base between. The CDR3 totals 11 residues. The DNA of the CDR3 is TGTGCCACCAGTGATTACTACGAGCAGTACTTC. This codes for CATSDYYEQYF.

This clonotype came up a few times. V and J are TRBV5-1 and TRBJ1-1; D unclear. The CDR3 has 15 residues. V lost 1 base to trimming and J lost 5 bases, with 15 bases between them. Germline V gives CDR1 SGHRS, CDR2 YFSETQ. The CDR3 region is CASSLTVRGGTEAFF. The DNA of the CDR3 is TGCGCCAGCAGCTTGACGGTCCGGGGAGGGACTGAAGCTTTCTTT. The entire variable domain, with the rest obtained from reference TRBV5-1 and TRBJ1-1, is as follows: KAGVTQTPRYLIKTRGQQVTLSCSPISGHRSVSWYQQTPGQGLQFLFEYFSETQRNKGNFPGRFSGRQFSNSRSEMNVSTLELGDSALYLCASSLTVRGGTEAFFGQGTRLTVV.

For the CDR3, the DNA is TGTGCCAGCAGTTCCGGGACTAGCGGGAGGGCCATAGATACGCAGTATTTT. It is translated as CASSSGTSGRAIDTQYF. This chain uses TRBV12-3 or TRBV12-4 with TRBJ2-3, with 16 positions matching TRBD2. The CDR3 has 17 residues. With V trimmed by 4 bases and J by 5 bases, 6 bases remained unmatched.